These 13 T cell receptor beta chains came from one sample sequenced in a study of OX40 agonist ivuxolimab in advanced cancers. The repertoire was sequenced with immunoSEQ multiplex PCR; TCRdb's copy has only in-frame clones and lacks some. Counted here are about 60,000 clones, 88% occurring once; the ten biggest clones make up 0.67%. Specimen: CD4+ or CD8+ T cells sorted from blood, collected in a trial of the OX40 agonist ivuxolimab. The source of these receptors is an adult with an advanced solid tumor such as melanoma, head and neck, liver or kidney cancer.

The chain recombines TRBV6-5 with TRBJ1-5, with D possibly TRBD1 on 5 matching bases. V was shortened by 0 bases and J by 9 bases, with 12 bases between the two germline ends. Germline values: CDR1 MNHEY, CDR2 SVGAGI. The CDR3 loop spans 14 amino acids. The CDR3 spells CASSYSSDTGPQHF. The CDR3 DNA sequence: TGTGCCAGCAGTTACTCTTCGGATACAGGGCCCCAGCATTTT.

The table lists this clone with a few counts. The CDR3 coding sequence is TGTGCCAGCACCGGACTAGCGGGAGCTCGACAGTACTTC. It specifies CASTGLAGARQYF. The chain carries TRBV7-9 and TRBJ2-7; TRBD2 aligns across 13 bases. Trimming removed 7 bases from V and 10 bases from J; junction bases left unmatched: 7. Per the germline V gene, CDR1 is SEHNR and CDR2 is FQNEAQ (reference sequence). The CDR3 loop spans 13 amino acids.

The V and J genes are TRBV13 and TRBJ2-5; 10 positions agree with TRBD2. The CDR3 length is 16 residues. Germline CDR1 and CDR2: PRHDT and FYEKMQ (reference sequence). Unmatched junction bases numbered 7, after V lost 3 bases and J lost 3 bases. The CDR3 protein is CASSFGLAGVKETQYF. The CDR3 DNA is TGTGCCAGCAGCTTCGGGCTAGCGGGAGTCAAAGAGACCCAGTACTTC. Full variable domain (rest looked up from reference TRBV13 and TRBJ2-5): AAGVIQSPRHLIKEKRETATLKCYPIPRHDTVYWYQQGPGQDPQFLISFYEKMQSDKGSIPDRFSAQQFSDYHSELNMSSLELGDSALYFCASSFGLAGVKETQYFGPGTRLLVL.

The genes are TRBV6-1 and TRBJ1-5; TRBD1 aligns across 9 bases. CDR1 and CDR2 (germline): MNHNS, SASEGT. Germline trimming cut 8 bases from V and 6 bases from J; bases unmatched to any gene: 11. This CDR3 region has 15 residues. The CDR3 here is CASHPTGGTSQPQHF. In DNA, the CDR3 is TGTGCCAGCCACCCGACAGGGGGAACATCTCAGCCCCAGCATTTT.

This chain joins TRBV9 and TRBJ1-1, with 7 positions matching TRBD1. The germline CDR1 and CDR2 sequences are SGDLS and YYNGEE. The CDR3 has 14 residues. The V segment lost 3 bases and the J segment 8 bases; nucleotides outside the gene matches: 10. The CDR3 nucleotides are TGTGCCAGCAGCGGAGCCCTAGGAGGGGGCGAAGCTTTCTTT. This codes for CASSGALGGGEAFF.

This chain joins TRBV5-1 and TRBJ1-5, with D perhaps matching TRBD1 (6 bases). This CDR3 region has 15 residues. Trimming cost V 0 bases and J 6 bases, with 13 bases left between them. Per germline, CDR1 SGHRS and CDR2 YFSETQ. The CDR3 DNA reads TGCGCCAGCAGCTTGGGGGGGCAGGAAGGTCAGCCCCAGCATTTT. Its protein is CASSLGGQEGQPQHF.

This chain connects TRBV7-8 to TRBJ2-1; the D call may be TRBD1 or TRBD2 (5 bases each). There are 15 residues in the CDR3. Deletions cut 3 bases from V and 5 bases from J, with 14 bases between. The germline gives CDR1 SGHVS, CDR2 FQNEAQ. The CDR3 DNA follows: TGTGCCAGCAGCTTCGAGGGGCGGCAGAACAATGAGCAGTTCTTC. Protein product: CASSFEGRQNNEQFF.

This chain joins TRBV18 and TRBJ2-3; D is perhaps TRBD2 (6 bases). Deletions cut 3 bases from V and 8 bases from J, with 12 bases between. Germline V gene sequence: CDR1 KGHSH, CDR2 LQKENI. This CDR3 is 13 amino acids long. CDR3 loop: CASSPGGEVTQYF. For the CDR3, the DNA is TGTGCCAGCTCACCGGGGGGTGAGGTTACGCAGTATTTT. The full variable domain, completed using reference TRBV18 and TRBJ2-3, is NAGVMQNPRHLVRRRGQEARLRCSPMKGHSHVYWYRQLPEEGLKFMVYLQKENIIDESGMPKERFSAEFPKEGPSILRIQQVVRGDSAAYFCASSPGGEVTQYFGPGTRLTVL.

This chain joins TRBV28 and TRBJ2-1; possibly TRBD2 for D (6 bases). With 7 bases removed from V and 6 bases from J, the gap between germline ends came to 13 bases. Germline values: CDR1 MDHEN, CDR2 SYDVKM. This CDR3 spans 13 amino acids. DNA for the CDR3: TGTGCCAGCACTGCCCGGGGGTTCAATGAGCAGTTCTTC. Its translation is CASTARGFNEQFF. The full variable domain, with the rest looked up from reference TRBV28 and TRBJ2-1, is DVKVTQSSRYLVKRTGEKVFLECVQDMDHENMFWYRQDPGLGLRLIYFSYDVKMKEKGDIPEGYSVSREKKERFSLILESASTNQTSMYLCASTARGFNEQFFGPGTRLTVL.

This rearrangement joins TRBV6-6 to TRBJ2-1, with 8 bases identical to TRBD1. CDR3 size: 15 residues. V lost 2 bases to trimming and J lost 4 bases; unmatched junction nucleotides: 4. The germline V gene has CDR1 MNHNY and CDR2 SVGAGI (reference sequence). Here the CDR3 reads CASSYHGQGYNEQFF. CDR3 coding DNA: TGTGCCAGCAGTTACCATGGACAGGGTTACAATGAGCAGTTCTTC.

The CDR3 nucleotides are TGTGCCAGCAGCCGGGTCTCACTAAAATCCTACGAGCAGTACTTC. Translation: CASSRVSLKSYEQYF. The V and J genes are TRBV11-2 and TRBJ2-7; D gene uncertain. CDR1 and CDR2 from the germline V gene are SGHAT and FQNNGV. The V end was cut by 5 bases, the J end by 1 base, with 15 bases between. This CDR3 region has 15 residues.

V usage is TRBV27 and J usage is TRBJ1-1; 7 nucleotides line up with TRBD1. CDR1 and CDR2 from the germline V gene are MNHEY and SMNVEV (reference sequence). V lost 7 bases, J lost 5 bases, and 10 bases stayed unmatched. The CDR3 has 14 residues. CDR3 sequence (DNA): TGTGCCAGCATCCGCACAGGGGCCGGGACTGAAGCTTTCTTT. Translated: CASIRTGAGTEAFF.

The rearrangement joins TRBV6-1 to TRBJ1-6; D gene ambiguous. V lost 2 bases, J lost 0 bases, and 8 bases lay in between. Germline V CDR1 and CDR2: MNHNS, SASEGT. This CDR3 contains 16 residues. CDR3 in DNA: TGTGCCAGCAGTGAAATGGCGGGCTCCTATAATTCACCCCTCCACTTT. Translating it yields CASSEMAGSYNSPLHF.